The text below deals with one T cell receptor (beta chain). Germline trimming cut 1 base from V and 4 bases from J; bases unmatched to any gene: 12. The CDR3 has 17 residues. CDR1 is SGHRS, CDR2 YFSETQ, per germline. The data originate from a study of blood T cell repertoires in COVID-19. Sequenced by immunoSEQ multiplex PCR; TCRdb stores in-frame clones only, minus some. The sample contains tens of thousands of clones, approximately 88% of which appear only once. J is TRBJ2-5 and V is TRBV5-1; TRBD2 matches 8 bases. The sequenced sample consisted of peripheral blood. This sequence originates from a human donor in a cohort sampled during active COVID-19. CDR3 region: CASSLRGAGAQGETQYF. CDR3 bases: TGCGCCAGCAGCTTGAGAGGAGCGGGGGCCCAGGGAGAGACCCAGTACTTC.